These T cell receptor beta chains were read from a single sample in a study of radiation and T cells in renal cell carcinoma. Here immunoSEQ multiplex PCR was the method, and the copy in TCRdb shows in-frame clones only, minus some. This table holds fewer than 200,000 clones, roughly 90% found once. The sample was blood, taken from a patient whose treatment included radiotherapy and nephrectomy. The receptors here all came from a woman aged 45-65 years with renal cell carcinoma. The CDR3 runs from the conserved cysteine through the conserved F or W.

v_gene: TRBV25-1
j_gene: TRBJ2-1
CDR3aa: CASSGASGSSYNEQFF

v_gene: TRBV19
j_gene: TRBJ2-5
CDR3aa: CASSQTEQETQYF

v_gene: TRBV11-1
j_gene: TRBJ1-6
CDR3aa: CASSYSAGRSPLHF

v_gene: TRBV29-1
j_gene: TRBJ2-1
CDR3aa: CSVVPMGTAIFYNEQFF

v_gene: TRBV19
j_gene: TRBJ1-5
CDR3aa: CASSMFLSNQPQHF

v_gene: TRBV19
j_gene: TRBJ2-5
CDR3aa: CASSPDIFETQYF

v_gene: TRBV18
j_gene: TRBJ1-5
CDR3aa: CASSPFDLGGISNQPQHF

v_gene: TRBV7-9
j_gene: TRBJ2-7
CDR3aa: CASSLAGQSYEQYF

v_gene: TRBV7-9
j_gene: TRBJ2-1
CDR3aa: CASSLGSLRGALNEQFF

v_gene: TRBV1
j_gene: TRBJ1-1
CDR3aa: CTSSQRTGDTEAFF

v_gene: TRBV10-3
j_gene: TRBJ2-7
CDR3aa: CAISDNPATGYEQYF

v_gene: TRBV30
j_gene: TRBJ1-6
CDR3aa: CAWSRAGLYYSPLHF

v_gene: TRBV14
j_gene: TRBJ1-6
CDR3aa: CASSQVKDSPLHF

v_gene: TRBV2
j_gene: TRBJ2-2
CDR3aa: CAIWAPKTGELFF

v_gene: TRBV15
j_gene: TRBJ1-4
CDR3aa: CATSRGVGGYEKLFF

v_gene: TRBV5-6
j_gene: TRBJ1-4
CDR3aa: CASSLGSLDFEKLFF

v_gene: TRBV7-8
j_gene: TRBJ2-7
CDR3aa: CASTDRLAGAGEQYF

v_gene: TRBV6-5
j_gene: TRBJ1-6
CDR3aa: CASRPRGISYSPLHF

v_gene: TRBV19
j_gene: TRBJ2-7
CDR3aa: CASTSTTGRVSYEQYF

v_gene: TRBV7-2
j_gene: TRBJ1-1
CDR3aa: CASSLGPGQDEAFF

v_gene: TRBV30
j_gene: TRBJ1-2
CDR3aa: CAWSAFGGYGYTF

v_gene: TRBV6-1
j_gene: TRBJ2-7
CDR3aa: CASSDVGYEQYF

v_gene: TRBV6-6
j_gene: TRBJ1-1
CDR3aa: CASNLGASGSGAFF

v_gene: TRBV6-5
j_gene: TRBJ1-2
CDR3aa: CASSQTQGSGYGYTF

v_gene: TRBV5-6
j_gene: TRBJ1-2
CDR3aa: CASSLGAVANYGYTF

v_gene: TRBV6-1
j_gene: TRBJ2-4
CDR3aa: CASSETREILAKNIQYF